A single sample is the source of the 27 T cell receptor beta chains below, sequenced in a study of OX40 agonist ivuxolimab in advanced cancers. Profiled with immunoSEQ multiplex PCR; TCRdb holds only in-frame clones, not every one. The data contain 55,000 to 65,000 clones, 77% of them singletons. Sequencing was performed on CD4+ or CD8+ T cells sorted from blood, taken in a trial of the OX40 agonist ivuxolimab. These receptors all come from an adult with an advanced solid tumor such as melanoma, head and neck, liver or kidney cancer.

The rearrangement uses TRBV14 and TRBJ1-2, with 11 bases identical to TRBD1. CDR3 length: 16 amino acids. The V and J ends lost 8 bases and 4 bases, in that order; junction bases with no gene match: 12. Germline V gives CDR1 SGHDN, CDR2 FVKESK. The CDR3 region has the DNA TGTGCCAGCGGGACAGGGGGGGACCCCTTGGCCTATGGCTACACCTTC. Protein sequence: CASGTGGDPLAYGYTF.

This clone is labeled as medium-sized. The rearrangement joins TRBV6-5 to TRBJ1-2, with TRBD1 as a possible D gene (6 bases). The CDR3 has 11 amino acids. Germline CDR1 is MNHEY and CDR2 is SVGAGI. V was shortened by 6 bases and J by 6 bases, with 8 bases between the two germline ends. CDR3 bases: TGTGCCAGCAGACACAGGGATGGCTACACCTTC. Residues: CASRHRDGYTF.

This clone occurred once. The chain employs TRBV2 and TRBJ2-3; 12 nucleotides agree with TRBD2. The CDR3 runs 15 residues. V gave up 6 bases and J gave up 4 bases; unmatched junction bases: 5. Germline V CDR1 and CDR2: SNHLY, FYNNEI. Here the CDR3 reads CASRRLAGVADTQYF. The CDR3 region has the DNA TGTGCCAGCAGGAGACTAGCGGGGGTCGCAGATACGCAGTATTTT.

The chain employs TRBV5-1 and TRBJ2-5, with D perhaps assigned TRBD1 or TRBD2 (5 bases each). The V gene lost 4 bases and the J gene lost 1 base, with 14 bases spanning the gap. This CDR3 has 15 amino acids. CDR1 and CDR2 (germline): SGHRS, YFSETQ. The CDR3 nucleotides read TGCGCCAGCAGCGGGGGTTGGGATATCCAAGAGACCCAGTACTTC. Translation: CASSGGWDIQETQYF.

This chain connects TRBV6-4 to TRBJ2-2; TRBD2 aligns across 8 bases. With V trimmed by 5 bases and J by 4 bases, 15 bases remained unmatched. CDR1 MRHNA and CDR2 SNTAGT come from the germline V gene. There are 18 residues in the CDR3. The DNA for the CDR3 is TGTGCCAGCAGTCCGGGACTAGTGCTTAAGATTGCCACCGGGGAGCTGTTTTTT. Its translation is CASSPGLVLKIATGELFF.

The chain recombines TRBV5-1 with TRBJ2-3; 7 bases align to TRBD1. The V and J ends lost 0 bases and 5 bases, in that order; junction bases with no gene match: 6. Germline V lookup: CDR1 SGHRS, CDR2 YFSETQ. The CDR3 sequence is 15 residues long. CDR3 residues: CASSLEGAPRDTQYF. DNA of the CDR3: TGCGCCAGCAGCTTGGAGGGGGCCCCTCGAGATACGCAGTATTTT.

The genes are TRBV19 and TRBJ2-1; either TRBD1 or TRBD2 may fit D (6 bases each). The CDR3 totals 16 residues. V lost 3 bases, J lost 1 base, and 13 bases lay in between. Germline V gene sequence: CDR1 LNHDA, CDR2 SQIVND (reference sequence). This CDR3 is CASSIGGRVSYNEQFF. The CDR3 nucleotides are TGTGCCAGTAGTATTGGGGGGCGGGTTTCCTACAATGAGCAGTTCTTC.

The V and J genes are TRBV28 and TRBJ2-1, with 9 bases aligning to TRBD1. The germline gives CDR1 MDHEN, CDR2 SYDVKM. V lost 5 bases to trimming and J lost 0 bases; unmatched junction nucleotides: 11. This CDR3 comprises 18 residues. The CDR3, as DNA: TGTGCCAGCAGTCCAATTCTAGGGACAGGGAGCTCCTACAATGAGCAGTTCTTC. The encoded protein is CASSPILGTGSSYNEQFF.

As to this clone: No DNA is shown, since the ends of the CDR3 on it are uncertain; the CDR3 is the one TCRdb lists. J is TRBJ1-2 and V is TRBV6-6. The CDR3 is 16 amino acids in total, end residues counted. Per germline, CDR1 MNHNY and CDR2 SVGAGI (reference sequence). The CDR3 protein is CASSYFGPTTGYGYTF.

The gene calls are TRBV30 and TRBJ2-7, with D tentatively TRBD2 (5 bases). CDR3 length equals 14 residues. Germline values: CDR1 GTSNPN, CDR2 SVGIG (reference sequence). V dropped 2 bases and J dropped 2 bases, with 13 bases sitting between them. In nucleotides, the CDR3 is TGTGCCTGGAGTCCCCCTTTCGGGACCTACGAGCAGTACTTC. Translating it yields CAWSPPFGTYEQYF.

V gene TRBV5-1 combines with J gene TRBJ2-5; D not certain. There are 14 residues in the CDR3. Germline V gene lookup returns CDR1 SGHRS and CDR2 YFSETQ. Trimming stripped 0 bases from V and 5 bases from J, with 11 bases between. This CDR3 reads CASSLARRGETQYF. CDR3 nucleotide sequence: TGCGCCAGCAGCTTGGCCAGGCGAGGCGAGACCCAGTACTTC.

V usage is TRBV20-1 and J usage is TRBJ1-5; D is unclear. CDR1 is DFQATT and CDR2 is SNEGSKA in the germline V gene (reference sequence). The V and J ends lost 6 bases and 3 bases respectively, with 6 bases between them. This CDR3 has 11 amino acids. The CDR3 spells CSARPNQPQHF. As DNA, the CDR3 is TGCAGTGCAAGACCCAATCAGCCCCAGCATTTT.

The rearrangement uses TRBV5-1 and TRBJ2-3; 9 bases agree with TRBD2. This CDR3 is 16 amino acids long. The germline V gene has CDR1 SGHRS and CDR2 YFSETQ. V lost 0 bases, J lost 2 bases, and 4 bases stayed unmatched. CDR3 residues: CASSLGLAGTTDTQYF. The CDR3 DNA reads TGCGCCAGCAGCTTGGGTCTAGCGGGAACCACAGATACGCAGTATTTT.

This clone has just one count. The chain couples TRBV14 to TRBJ2-1; no firm D call. Trimming took off 5 bases at V and 13 bases at J, with 12 bases between the two ends. CDR1 and CDR2 from the germline V gene are SGHDN and FVKESK. There are 11 residues in the CDR3. This CDR3 is CASSYDNLQFF. The CDR3 DNA reads as TGTGCCAGCAGCTATGACAACCTACAGTTCTTC.

This clone was seen more than once but under ten times. The chain carries TRBV2 and TRBJ1-1, with D possibly matching TRBD1 (6 bases). CDR3 length equals 13 residues. Trimming pared 7 bases from V and 4 bases from J, leaving 13 bases between. Looked up from germline, CDR1 is SNHLY and CDR2 is FYNNEI. As DNA, the CDR3 is TGTGCCAGCAATATTAAGGGGGGCACTGAAGCTTTCTTT. Translated: CASNIKGGTEAFF.

The chain is built from TRBV19 and TRBJ2-5; TRBD2 is a possible D gene (6 bases). The V gene lost 5 bases and the J gene lost 7 bases, with 17 bases spanning the gap. The CDR3 consists of 14 residues. Germline V gene lookup returns CDR1 LNHDA and CDR2 SQIVND (reference sequence). CDR3 coding DNA: TGTGCCAGTAGTCACGGGGACTCCCGAGGGACCCAGTACTTC. It yields the protein CASSHGDSRGTQYF.

The sample holds a few counts of this clone. The genes are TRBV12-5 and TRBJ2-1, with 10 nucleotides matching TRBD2. Germline values: CDR1 LGHNT, CDR2 FRNRAP. V trimming: 7 bases; J trimming: 5 bases; junction bases outside the gene matches: 14. CDR3 size: 17 residues. This chain's CDR3 is CASALGTGTSVHNEQFF. CDR3 DNA sequence: TGTGCTAGTGCCTTAGGAACCGGGACTAGCGTCCACAATGAGCAGTTCTTC.

In its sample, this clone was seen many times. At the DNA level, this CDR3 is encoded by other sequences in the same sample as well. The chain uses TRBV5-1 and TRBJ2-2; D not resolved. The V end lost 2 bases, the J end lost 1 base, and 6 bases lay between the germline ends. The length of the CDR3 is 14 residues. Looked up from germline, CDR1 is SGHRS and CDR2 is YFSETQ. Here the CDR3 reads CASSLDGNTGELFF. DNA for the CDR3: TGCGCCAGCAGCTTAGATGGGAACACCGGGGAGCTGTTTTTT.

The rearrangement links TRBV28 to TRBJ2-7; D is uncertain. This CDR3 is built from 12 residues. Trimming stripped 5 bases from V and 6 bases from J, with 11 bases between. The germline CDR1 and CDR2 sequences are MDHEN and SYDVKM. Here the CDR3 DNA reads TGTGCCAGCAGTGCCCCAGGTGGCGAGCAGTACTTC. Translation: CASSAPGGEQYF.

The chain employs TRBV11-2 and TRBJ1-1; 8 nucleotides align to TRBD1. The CDR3 is 14 amino acids. Germline values: CDR1 SGHAT, CDR2 FQNNGV. After removal of 4 bases from V and 2 bases from J, the junction contained 3 bases not matched to a gene. The chain's CDR3 is CASSSDRANTEAFF. CDR3 nucleotides: TGTGCCAGCAGCTCGGACAGGGCCAACACTGAAGCTTTCTTT.

V and J are TRBV9 and TRBJ1-2, with 10 bases lining up with TRBD1. The CDR3 contains 15 residues. Germline V lookup: CDR1 SGDLS, CDR2 YYNGEE. The V and J ends lost 0 bases and 8 bases, in that order; junction bases with no gene match: 7. CDR3 DNA: TGTGCCAGCAGCGTAGGACAGGGGGCGCCTTTGGGCTACACCTTC. Its protein is CASSVGQGAPLGYTF.

The chain uses TRBV11-3 and TRBJ2-5, with D perhaps TRBD2 (6 bases). The CDR3 contains 14 residues. The V and J ends lost 1 base and 11 bases respectively, with 17 bases between them. The germline V gene has CDR1 SGHNT and CDR2 YENEEA. The CDR3 is CASSLGGPGTEQYF. Written as DNA, the CDR3 is TGTGCCAGCAGCTTAGGAGGGCCCGGGACTGAGCAGTACTTC.

The V and J genes are TRBV27 and TRBJ2-5; TRBD2 matches 10 bases. The germline CDR1 and CDR2 sequences are MNHEY and SMNVEV (reference sequence). The CDR3 sequence is 15 residues long. Trimming at V came to 1 base and at J to 1 base, leaving 0 bases not matched to a gene. The DNA for the CDR3 is TGTGCCAGCAGTTTATTAGCGGGGGGCCAAGAGACCCAGTACTTC. Its protein is CASSLLAGGQETQYF.

The rearrangement uses TRBV6-1 and TRBJ2-1; 7 bases agree with TRBD1. Germline values: CDR1 MNHNS, CDR2 SASEGT. After removal of 1 base from V and 3 bases from J, the junction contained 6 bases not matched to a gene. The CDR3 is 16 residues long. The CDR3 bases are TGTGCCAGCAGTGAAGGTGGGACAGCTTTCTACAATGAGCAGTTCTTC. Amino acid sequence: CASSEGGTAFYNEQFF.

V and J are TRBV28 and TRBJ2-4; D call uncertain. From germline, CDR1 is MDHEN and CDR2 SYDVKM. The V and J ends lost 5 bases and 8 bases respectively, with 7 bases between them. This CDR3 comprises 11 residues. Here the CDR3 DNA reads TGTGCCAGCAGTATAAACGACATTCAGTACTTC. Residues: CASSINDIQYF. Full variable domain (rest looked up from reference TRBV28 and TRBJ2-4): DVKVTQSSRYLVKRTGEKVFLECVQDMDHENMFWYRQDPGLGLRLIYFSYDVKMKEKGDIPEGYSVSREKKERFSLILESASTNQTSMYLCASSINDIQYFGAGTRLSVL.

The chain couples TRBV5-6 to TRBJ2-7; 7 bases are a match to TRBD2. The CDR3 spans 15 residues. Germline V lookup: CDR1 SGHDT, CDR2 YYEEEE. V was clipped by 1 base and J by 4 bases; unmatched bases: 8. Here the CDR3 reads CASSLSRDYRYEQYF. CDR3 DNA sequence: TGTGCCAGCAGCTTGAGCCGGGACTACCGATACGAGCAGTACTTC. Full variable domain (missing parts from reference TRBV5-6 and TRBJ2-7): DAGVTQSPTHLIKTRGQQVTLRCSPKSGHDTVSWYQQALGQGPQFIFQYYEEEERQRGNFPDRFSGHQFPNYSSELNVNALLLGDSALYLCASSLSRDYRYEQYFGPGTRLTVT.

The chain recombines TRBV7-7 with TRBJ2-2; 7 positions agree with TRBD1. Germline V CDR1 and CDR2: SSHAT, FNYEAQ (reference sequence). The CDR3 has 13 amino acids. The ends lost 1 base at V and 7 bases at J; junction bases unmatched: 0. The CDR3 nucleotides are TGTGCCAGCAGCTTAGACAGGGGCGGGGAGCTGTTTTTT. It translates to CASSLDRGGELFF.